Given below is one T cell receptor (beta chain) in context. The antigen is undetermined. The data stem from a study of OX40 agonist ivuxolimab in advanced cancers. Study-wide results and limits: Some nonresponders additionally presented with little normalized T-cell clonal expansion.

Only in-frame clones appear in the TCRdb table, and some are missing; sequencing was by immunoSEQ multiplex PCR. The sample holds around 42,000 clones; around 89% are singletons and the top ten take over 20%. The CDR3 runs 16 residues. CDR1 and CDR2 from the germline V gene are SEHNR and FQNEAQ (reference sequence). The ends were cut back, 2 bases at V and 0 bases at J, with 11 bases in the middle. The chain carries TRBV7-9 and TRBJ2-1, with unresolved D. The receptor comes from an adult with an advanced solid tumor such as melanoma, head and neck, liver or kidney cancer. Sample: CD4+ or CD8+ T cells sorted from blood, taken in a trial of the OX40 agonist ivuxolimab. CDR3 nucleotide sequence: TGTGCCAGCAGCTTACCCCAGCGATACTCCTACAATGAGCAGTTCTTC. Its translation: CASSLPQRYSYNEQFF.